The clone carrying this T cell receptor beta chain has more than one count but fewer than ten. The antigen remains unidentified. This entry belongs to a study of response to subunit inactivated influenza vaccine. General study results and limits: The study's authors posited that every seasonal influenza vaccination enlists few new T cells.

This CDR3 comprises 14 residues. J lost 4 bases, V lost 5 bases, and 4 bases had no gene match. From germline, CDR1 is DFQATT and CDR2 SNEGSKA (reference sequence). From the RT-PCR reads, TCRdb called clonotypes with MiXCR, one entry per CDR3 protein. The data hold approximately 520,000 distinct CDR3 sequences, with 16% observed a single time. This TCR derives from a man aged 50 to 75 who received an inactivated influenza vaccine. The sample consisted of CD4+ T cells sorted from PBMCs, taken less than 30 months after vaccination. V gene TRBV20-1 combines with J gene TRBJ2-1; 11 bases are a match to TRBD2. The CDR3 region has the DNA TGCAGTGCTCCCACTAGCGGGGGATACAATGAGCAGTTCTTC. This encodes CSAPTSGGYNEQFF.